This T cell receptor beta chain was sequenced in a study of vaccination and CD4 T cells after COVID-19. Overall study context: Control cultures were supplied with a CEFX pool, an HIV-1 Nef pool, or no peptide at all.

With regard to this clonotype: Its specificity is unknown.

Treatment reported: 10-day PBMC culture with coronavirus spike peptide pools or control peptides (ViraFEST assay). March to December 2020 was the span of positive PCR dates, which predated US Alpha, Beta and Delta variants. Germline V gene data show CDR1 as SNHLY and CDR2 as FYNNEI. V shed 3 bases, J shed 11 bases, and the junction held 2 bases outside the gene matches. The CDR3 length is 11 residues. Cultured CD4+ T-cell DNA underwent Oncomine TCR Beta short-read sequencing. TCRdb redid the calling of the PCR reads with MiXCR, one entry per CDR3 protein. The sample gives more than 15,000 distinct CDR3 sequences, under 45% of which show up once; 4.5% to 6% is in the top ten.

This TCR derives from a human donor who had recovered from COVID-19. Source: CD4+ T cells from blood, cultured in vitro, taken before SARS-CoV-2 vaccination. The chain combines TRBV2 with TRBJ1-1; TRBD1 matches 8 bases. The CDR3 nucleotides are TGTGCCAGCAGTGAGACAGGGGCGGCTTTCTTT. The encoded protein is CASSETGAAFF.